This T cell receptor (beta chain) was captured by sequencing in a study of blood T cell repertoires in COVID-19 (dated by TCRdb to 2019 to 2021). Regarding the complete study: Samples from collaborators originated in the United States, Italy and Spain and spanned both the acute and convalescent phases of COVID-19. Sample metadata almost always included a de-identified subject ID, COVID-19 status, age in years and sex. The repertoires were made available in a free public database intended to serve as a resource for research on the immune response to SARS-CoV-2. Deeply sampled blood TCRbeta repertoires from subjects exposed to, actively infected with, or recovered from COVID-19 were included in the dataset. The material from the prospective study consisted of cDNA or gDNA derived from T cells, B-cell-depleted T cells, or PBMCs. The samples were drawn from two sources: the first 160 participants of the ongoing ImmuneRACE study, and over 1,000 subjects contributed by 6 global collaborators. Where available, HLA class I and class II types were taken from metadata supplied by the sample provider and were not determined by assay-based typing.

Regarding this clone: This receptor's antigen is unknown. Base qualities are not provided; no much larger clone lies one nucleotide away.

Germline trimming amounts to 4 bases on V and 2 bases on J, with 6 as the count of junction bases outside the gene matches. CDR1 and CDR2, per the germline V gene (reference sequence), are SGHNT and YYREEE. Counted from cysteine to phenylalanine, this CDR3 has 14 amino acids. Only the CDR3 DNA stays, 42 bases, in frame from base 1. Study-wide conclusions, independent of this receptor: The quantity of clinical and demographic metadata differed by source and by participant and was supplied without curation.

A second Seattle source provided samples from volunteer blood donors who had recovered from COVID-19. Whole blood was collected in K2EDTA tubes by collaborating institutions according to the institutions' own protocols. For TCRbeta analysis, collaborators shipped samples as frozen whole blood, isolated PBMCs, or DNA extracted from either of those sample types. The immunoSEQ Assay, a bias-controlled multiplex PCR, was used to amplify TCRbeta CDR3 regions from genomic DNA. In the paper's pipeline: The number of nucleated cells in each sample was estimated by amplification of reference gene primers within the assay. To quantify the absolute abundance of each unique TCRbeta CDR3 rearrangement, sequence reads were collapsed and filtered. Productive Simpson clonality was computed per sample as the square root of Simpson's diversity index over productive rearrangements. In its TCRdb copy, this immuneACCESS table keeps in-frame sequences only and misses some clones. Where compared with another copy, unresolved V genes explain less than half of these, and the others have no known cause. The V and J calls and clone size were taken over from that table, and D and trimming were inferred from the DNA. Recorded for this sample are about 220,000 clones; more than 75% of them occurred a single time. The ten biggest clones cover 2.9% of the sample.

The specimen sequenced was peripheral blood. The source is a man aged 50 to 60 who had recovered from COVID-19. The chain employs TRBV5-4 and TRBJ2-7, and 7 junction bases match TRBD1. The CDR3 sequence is CASSRGQVAYEQYF. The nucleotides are TGTGCCAGCAGCCGTGGACAGGTCGCCTACGAGCAGTACTTC.